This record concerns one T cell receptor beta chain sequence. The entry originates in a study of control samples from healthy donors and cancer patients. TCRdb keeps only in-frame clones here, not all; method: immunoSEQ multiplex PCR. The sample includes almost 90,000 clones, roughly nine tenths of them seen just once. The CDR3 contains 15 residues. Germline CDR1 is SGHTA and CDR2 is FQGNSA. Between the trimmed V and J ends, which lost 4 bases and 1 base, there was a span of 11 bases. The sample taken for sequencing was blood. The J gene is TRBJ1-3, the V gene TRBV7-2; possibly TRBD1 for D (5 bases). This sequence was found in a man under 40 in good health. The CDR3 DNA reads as TGTGCCAGCAGCTCCGGTGGGACTTCTGGAAACACCATATATTTT. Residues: CASSSGGTSGNTIYF.